What follows is one T cell receptor (beta chain) and its context. The source of the sample is a study of brain T cells in children with intractable seizures. Produced via immunoSEQ multiplex PCR; TCRdb's table is partial and in-frame only. This table holds approximately 41,000 clones, approximately 90% found once. The CDR3 has 17 residues. Germline-derived CDR1 and CDR2 are MDHEN and SYDVKM. V shed 4 bases, J shed 1 base, and the junction held 10 bases outside the gene matches. Pre-surgery treatment included at least one anti-epileptic drug. The source is a girl between 2 and 10 years old with tuberous sclerosis and intractable seizures. This sample comprised peripheral blood, obtained at surgery. The chain is built from TRBV28 and TRBJ1-1, with 9 bases aligning to TRBD1. Here the CDR3 reads CASSSYRDREKNTEAFF. The CDR3 DNA follows: TGTGCCAGCAGTTCATACCGGGACAGGGAGAAGAACACTGAAGCTTTCTTT.